Listed here is a single T cell receptor (beta chain). This entry belongs to a study of human T cells and chemical hapten exposure. For the study at large: An approximately 2 cm by approximately 2 cm inner upper arm patch received 2% DPC for sensitization.

Authors' analysis steps: With a range of roughly 23,224 to 690,600, the median per sample was roughly 95,000 TCRs. TCRdb reprocessed the RACE reads via MiXCR and lists one record per CDR3 protein. TCRdb, not the original authors, processed these V and J calls. The sample shows tens of thousands of distinct CDR3 sequences, 8.5% to 10% of them seen only once. Germline V CDR1 and CDR2: SEHNR, FQNEAQ (reference sequence). This CDR3 is 15 amino acids long. With 6 bases clipped from V and 8 bases from J, the junction kept 9 bases outside the gene matches. Regarding time point: patch test 2, 6 weeks after DPC sensitization. Treatment denoted: therapeutic diphenylcyclopropenone sensitization with weekly scalp DPC. It was unfractionated whole blood from which total RNA was extracted. Non-pregnant alopecia patients aged 18 to 70, suitable for DPC therapy.

The chain couples TRBV7-9 to TRBJ2-1; 11 bases map to TRBD2. The source material was whole blood, sampled in connection with sensitization to the hapten diphenylcyclopropenone (DPC). The sequence derives from a woman aged 25 to 39 with alopecia areata. Some clones in this sample may be carry-over from other donors' samples. Here the CDR3 DNA reads TGTGCCAGCAGATTTATTAGCGGGGGGGCCCATGAGCAGTTCTTC. It specifies CASRFISGGAHEQFF.